This TCR beta chain was retrieved from a study of post-analysis software for immune sequencing data. Study overall: As for disease course, relapsing-remitting, secondary progressive and progressive-relapsing multiple sclerosis were all included.

A word on this clonotype: Antigen: not known.

Study-wide points: F measure clustering grouped samples strongly by preparation batch. Compared with controls, patients had more of about five TRBV segments, including TRBV5-6, TRBV5-1 and TRBV20-1. When compared against controls, multiple sclerosis patients showed significantly lower normalized Chao1 diversity.

Germline V lookup: CDR1 SGDLS, CDR2 YYNGEE. The CDR3 has 15 amino acids. V was trimmed by 0 bases and J by 0 bases, leaving 8 bases between them. Unique molecular identifiers featured in each of the TCR beta cDNA libraries. Some 500,000 cDNA molecules were obtained from roughly 1 to 10 million T cells. TCRdb reanalysed the PCR reads using MiXCR and keeps one entry per CDR3 protein. The sample has a few hundred thousand distinct CDR3 sequences, 30% to 40% seen once. The TCR sequence derives from a girl under 18 with multiple sclerosis. The chain combines TRBV9 with TRBJ2-3; D unresolved. Sequencing was carried out using blood. The CDR3 sequence: CASSVEPTSTDTQYF. Here the CDR3 DNA reads TGTGCCAGCAGCGTAGAGCCGACGAGCACAGATACGCAGTATTTT.